This T cell receptor beta chain was recovered during a study of CD8 T cells in ankylosing spondylitis. Study conclusions and caveats: Ankylosing spondylitis blood seemed to carry a telltale TCR beta motif made of several highly homologous variants.

Libraries for TCR beta were made by quantitative 5'-RACE with molecular barcodes. Using its own MiXCR run on the 5' RACE reads, TCRdb lists one record per CDR3 protein. The sample holds 250,000 to 300,000 distinct CDR3 sequences; 20% are singletons and the top ten take 7.8%. In this sample, this clonotype turned up a few times. Its antigen is not known. Trimming left V 8 bases short and J 1 base short, with 14 bases between. This CDR3 region has 14 residues. The V gene is TRBV12-3 or TRBV12-4, the J gene TRBJ1-1; D ambiguous. The receptor was isolated from a male donor with ankylosing spondylitis or in good health (not recorded which). What was sequenced was blood, either unsorted or a sorted T cell fraction (not recorded which). In DNA form, the CDR3 reads TGTGCCAGCGGATTAGACACGCCGAACACTGAAGCTTTCTTT. Residues: CASGLDTPNTEAFF.